This T cell receptor (beta chain) was recorded in a study of metastatic and nonmetastatic thyroid tumors. The overall study: Both malignant and benign thyroid patients supplied peripheral blood and tumor or nodule tissue samples, across which the repertoires of these patients were then compared. Study-level findings and limits: Across blood and tumor, TCR beta diversity in malignant thyroid tumors was reportedly significantly higher than in benign nodules.

With 1 base removed from V and 0 bases from J, the gap between germline ends came to 9 bases. CDR1 MNHEY and CDR2 SVGEGT come from the germline V gene. This CDR3 is built from 15 residues. This clone has just a few counts. The antigen remains undetermined. Original processing notes: The authors used CDR3 differences across clinicopathological groups to build a distant-metastasis classifier for papillary thyroid cancer. MiXCR re-clonotyped the PCR reads for TCRdb. The V and J calls, along with clone size, are taken from TCRdb and not from the paper's own processing. This table has tens of thousands of clones, more than 10% appearing once. Thyroid surgery took place with no prior treatment in any patient.

The chain combines TRBV6-2 or TRBV6-3 with TRBJ1-2; D ambiguous. The receptor's source is a female donor with papillary thyroid cancer or a benign thyroid nodule (not recorded which). Some clones in this sample may be carry-over from other donors' samples. Sequenced: blood. CDR3 in DNA: TGTGCCAGCAGTTACTTGGCCAGCTCTAACTATGGCTACACCTTC. Residues: CASSYLASSNYGYTF.